The 19 T cell receptor beta chains listed next were all sequenced from one sample in a study of metastatic and nonmetastatic thyroid tumors (dated by TCRdb to between 2020 and 2021). The library was made by PCR. The instrument was an Illumina HiSeq 4000. TCRdb trimmed the raw reads at Q25, called clones with MiXCR and kept productive beta chains. The sample table lists some 16,000 clones, about 32% of them with a count of one. Together, the top ten hold roughly 13% of the sample. No patient had received any treatment before thyroid surgery. Source material: tumor tissue. The receptors were gathered from a male donor with papillary thyroid cancer or a benign thyroid nodule (not recorded which). Some clones in this sample may be carry-over from other donors' samples.

This clone is labeled medium-sized. The chain is built from TRBV2 and TRBJ2-1, with 11 nucleotides matching TRBD2. The germline CDR1 and CDR2 sequences are SNHLY and FYNNEI. J gave up 1 base and V 6 bases, and 5 bases lay outside the gene matches. The length of the CDR3 is 16 residues. CDR3: CASRPGTSGSYNEQFF. For the CDR3, the DNA is TGTGCCAGCAGGCCCGGGACTAGCGGATCCTACAATGAGCAGTTCTTC.

In this sample, this clone is medium-sized. This chain uses TRBV6-6 with TRBJ2-6; 8 bases match TRBD1. There are 20 residues in the CDR3. With V trimmed by 7 bases and J by 0 bases, 17 bases remained unmatched. The germline gives CDR1 MNHNY, CDR2 SVGAGI (reference sequence). The CDR3, as DNA: TGTGCCAGCAAAACCCTGCCCCACCCGGGGACAGGCTCTGGGGCCAACGTCCTGACTTTC. Translating it yields CASKTLPHPGTGSGANVLTF.

The table lists this clone with many counts. The rearrangement joins TRBV20-1 to TRBJ2-7; TRBD2 agrees at 8 bases. The CDR3 has 15 amino acids. From germline, CDR1 is DFQATT and CDR2 SNEGSKA (reference sequence). Trimming cost V 3 bases and J 4 bases; bases outside gene matches: 11. The chain's CDR3 is CSASGGLAGTYEQYF. In DNA form, the CDR3 reads TGCAGTGCTAGCGGTGGGCTAGCGGGTACATACGAGCAGTACTTC.

As to this clone: One end of the junction fails to match germline, which may point to a read error. The chain employs TRBV6-5 and TRBJ1-5; 9 bases fit TRBD1. The CDR3 sequence is 17 residues long. CDR1 is MNHEY and CDR2 is SVGAGI in the germline V gene. As DNA, the CDR3 is TGTGCCAGCTGTTACTCTCGCTGCGGGACAGGGAATCAGCCCCAGCATTTT. This gives the protein CASCYSRCGTGNQPQHF.

The J gene is TRBJ2-6, the V gene TRBV4-2; no firm D call. Germline V gene data show CDR1 as LGHNA and CDR2 as YNFKEQ. The V end lost 0 bases, the J end lost 0 bases, and 6 bases lay between the germline ends. This CDR3 has 16 residues. As DNA, the CDR3 is TGTGCCAGCAGCCAAGATTGGGACTCTGGGGCCAACGTCCTGACTTTC. This sequence encodes CASSQDWDSGANVLTF.

This clone was observed many times. V and J are TRBV6-4 and TRBJ2-3; 11 positions agree with TRBD2. J was trimmed by 4 bases and V by 3 bases; bases with no gene match: 0. The V gene's germline CDR1 is MRHNA and CDR2 SNTAGT. The CDR3 runs 14 residues. CDR3 sequence: CASSELAGADTQYF. The CDR3 region has the DNA TGTGCCAGCAGTGAACTAGCGGGGGCAGATACGCAGTATTTT.

J is TRBJ2-5 and V is TRBV20-1; 10 bases match TRBD2. V dropped 6 bases and J dropped 4; count of bases not matched to a gene: 17. Germline V gives CDR1 DFQATT, CDR2 SNEGSKA (reference sequence). CDR3 length equals 17 residues. Here the CDR3 DNA reads TGCAGTGCCGGACAATCGGGGCTAGCGGGAGATCGAGAGACCCAGTACTTC. Protein sequence: CSAGQSGLAGDRETQYF.

The CDR3 loop is CASSPSENYGYTF. The CDR3 DNA follows: TGTGCCAGCTCACCGTCAGAGAACTATGGCTACACCTTC. V gene TRBV18 combines with J gene TRBJ1-2, with D unresolved. Germline loops: CDR1 KGHSH, CDR2 LQKENI. V dropped 3 bases and J dropped 2 bases, with 7 bases sitting between them. This CDR3 contains 13 residues.

This clone showed up many times. The chain recombines TRBV7-8 with TRBJ2-1, with D perhaps TRBD1 (5 bases). Trimming pared 3 bases from V and 4 bases from J, leaving 7 bases between. CDR1 and CDR2 from the germline V gene are SGHVS and FQNEAQ. This CDR3 is 13 amino acids long. The DNA of the CDR3 is TGTGCCAGCAGCTTGCAGGGATACAATGAGCAGTTCTTC. Amino acid sequence: CASSLQGYNEQFF.

This clone came up many times. The chain carries TRBV5-4 and TRBJ2-3; D is perhaps TRBD2 (6 bases). Germline CDR1 reads SGHNT; CDR2 reads YYREEE (reference sequence). V gave up 3 bases and J gave up 0 bases, with 11 bases separating them. The CDR3 sequence is 15 residues long. DNA for the CDR3: TGTGCCAGCAGCTCGGACGGGACTAGCACAGATACGCAGTATTTT. Its protein is CASSSDGTSTDTQYF.

In its sample, this clone was seen a few times. This chain joins TRBV20-1 and TRBJ2-7, with D maybe TRBD2 (6 bases). The CDR3 has 16 residues. Deletions cut 7 bases from V and 4 bases from J, with 26 bases between. CDR1 and CDR2 (germline): DFQATT, SNEGSKA (reference sequence). The CDR3 nucleotides read TGCAGTGTCAGAGCGGGTAGATGGGGGGTGGATTACGAGCAGTACTTC. Amino acid sequence: CSVRAGRWGVDYEQYF.

Ten or more counts support this clone. This may stem from a read error, because a much larger clone lies one nucleotide away. The conserved closing phenylalanine or tryptophan is absent in this CDR3, likely reflecting a read error. The chain links TRBV28 to TRBJ1-5, with 7 bases lining up with TRBD1. V shed 3 bases and J 1 base; nucleotides not matched to a gene: 3. The V gene's germline CDR1 is MDHEN and CDR2 SYDVKM. There are 15 residues in the CDR3. CDR3 bases: TGTGCCAGCAGTTTCGGGACAGCCAGCAATCAGCCCCAGCATCTT. Its protein product is CASSFGTASNQPQHL.

The chain joins TRBV7-2 to TRBJ1-4; TRBD1 might be the D (5 bases). CDR1 is SGHTA and CDR2 is FQGNSA in the germline V gene. This CDR3 has 15 amino acids. V was cut by 1 base and J by 4 bases, with 10 bases left in between. The chain's CDR3 is CASSLGGGLNEKLFF. CDR3 in DNA: TGTGCCAGCAGCTTAGGCGGGGGACTTAATGAAAAACTGTTTTTT.

This clone came up many times. A read error is possible here, since a much larger clone lies one base away. No conserved phenylalanine or tryptophan is present at the end of the CDR3, so a read error is the likely explanation. V is TRBV15 and J is TRBJ2-6; D ambiguous. Trimming cost V 1 base and J 2 bases, with 9 bases left between them. Germline V gene sequence: CDR1 LNHNV, CDR2 YYDKDF (reference sequence). This CDR3 contains 16 residues. The CDR3 sequence is CATSRVEGTGANVLTS. In nucleotides, the CDR3 is TGTGCCACCAGCAGAGTTGAAGGGACTGGGGCCAACGTCCTGACTTCC.

This chain links TRBV20-1 with TRBJ2-1, with D possibly TRBD1 on 5 matching bases. Germline values: CDR1 DFQATT, CDR2 SNEGSKA (reference sequence). V lost 0 bases and J 12 bases, leaving 18 bases between the germline ends. CDR3 length: 14 residues. CDR3 residues: CSARDQGLMSRQFF. CDR3 nucleotides: TGCAGTGCTAGAGATCAGGGTTTAATGTCTAGGCAGTTCTTC.

This clone was observed at least ten times. A read error is possible here, since a much larger clone lies one base away. J is TRBJ2-7 and V is TRBV28; D is possibly TRBD2 (6 bases). The germline V gene encodes CDR1 MDHEN and CDR2 SYDVKM. There are 12 residues in the CDR3. The CDR3 coding sequence is TGTACCAGCAGTTTGGAGGGGTTTGAGCAGTACTTC. This gives the protein CTSSLEGFEQYF.

This clone is judged medium-sized. The chain links TRBV6-5 to TRBJ1-2, with a possible D match to TRBD1 (6 bases). This CDR3 region has 16 residues. From germline, CDR1 is MNHEY and CDR2 SVGAGI. Deletions cut 0 bases from V and 4 bases from J, with 15 bases between. This chain's CDR3 is CASSYSPLTGPYGYTF. The CDR3 bases are TGTGCCAGCAGTTACTCACCCCTTACAGGGCCCTATGGCTACACCTTC.

This clone was observed many times. This chain uses TRBV20-1 with TRBJ2-5, with 9 positions matching TRBD1. This CDR3 region has 15 residues. Germline V gene lookup returns CDR1 DFQATT and CDR2 SNEGSKA (reference sequence). For the CDR3, the DNA is TGCAGCGGTGGGTCCGGGACAGGGCCCGGGGGGACCCAGTACTTC. This codes for CSGGSGTGPGGTQYF.

This clone qualifies as medium-sized. V is TRBV20-1 and J is TRBJ2-2; TRBD2 might be the D (6 bases). From germline, CDR1 is DFQATT and CDR2 SNEGSKA (reference sequence). This CDR3 has 14 amino acids. The V gene lost 1 base and the J gene lost 0 bases, with 6 bases spanning the gap. The CDR3 region is CSARGLANTGELFF. Here the CDR3 DNA reads TGCAGTGCTAGAGGACTAGCGAACACCGGGGAGCTGTTTTTT.